The 21 T cell receptor beta chains below were found in one sample sequenced in a study of blood T cell repertoires in COVID-19. Sequencing was performed with immunoSEQ multiplex PCR; in TCRdb, only in-frame clones are kept and a portion is missing. Altogether some 300,000 clones are present, around 89% being singletons, with the ten largest covering 6.3%. The specimen sequenced was peripheral blood. Receptor source: a woman aged 50 to 60 with COVID-19, enrolled during active disease.

This chain connects TRBV10-3 to TRBJ2-7; 11 bases align to TRBD2. After removal of 10 bases from V and 2 bases from J, the junction contained 16 bases not matched to a gene. CDR3 length: 17 amino acids. Germline V CDR1 and CDR2: ENHRY, SYGVKD. The CDR3, as DNA: TGTGCCACCCAAGGTGTAGCGGGAGGGAGGGAGGCCTACGAGCAGTACTTC. This gives the protein CATQGVAGGREAYEQYF.

This chain links TRBV30 with TRBJ1-1; no firm D call. In germline, CDR1 is GTSNPN, CDR2 SVGIG (reference sequence). The CDR3 loop spans 11 amino acids. V lost 4 bases and J 8 bases, leaving 11 bases between the germline ends. CDR3 coding DNA: TGTGCCTGGATCTTGGGGAGGGAAGCTTTCTTT. Protein: CAWILGREAFF.

The rearrangement uses TRBV29-1 and TRBJ2-1; 7 nucleotides agree with TRBD1. J was trimmed by 6 bases and V by 3 bases; bases with no gene match: 2. The V gene's germline CDR1 is SQVTM and CDR2 ANQGSEA. The CDR3 sequence is 12 residues long. The chain's CDR3 is CSVEAGGNEQFF. The CDR3 nucleotides are TGCAGCGTTGAGGCAGGGGGCAATGAGCAGTTCTTC.

The chain links TRBV4-3 to TRBJ2-1, with a weak D call TRBD1 (5 bases). V was shortened by 4 bases and J by 0 bases, with 10 bases between the two germline ends. Germline V gives CDR1 LGHNA, CDR2 YSLEER. This CDR3 has 15 amino acids. DNA for the CDR3: TGCGCCAGCAGCCCGACAGAAAGCTCCTACAATGAGCAGTTCTTC. Encoded protein: CASSPTESSYNEQFF.

The chain has TRBV19 and TRBJ2-7; TRBD1 aligns across 8 bases. Germline trimming cut 5 bases from V and 6 bases from J; bases unmatched to any gene: 9. This CDR3 has 14 amino acids. Per the germline V gene, CDR1 is LNHDA and CDR2 is SQIVND (reference sequence). CDR3 nucleotides: TGTGCCAGTAGTCCCACATGGACAGGGAGCGAGCAGTACTTC. Amino acid sequence: CASSPTWTGSEQYF.

This chain connects TRBV6-1 to TRBJ1-3, with 7 bases matching TRBD1. V trimming: 4 bases; J trimming: 0 bases; junction bases outside the gene matches: 6. The CDR3 has 16 residues. The germline gives CDR1 MNHNS, CDR2 SASEGT. In DNA, the CDR3 is TGTGCCAGCAGTGTGACAGGGTCTATCTCTGGAAACACCATATATTTT. It is translated as CASSVTGSISGNTIYF.

The chain couples TRBV4-1 to TRBJ2-7; D is perhaps TRBD1 (6 bases). Trimming removed 2 bases from V and 7 bases from J, with 15 bases in between. Germline V gene lookup returns CDR1 MGHRA and CDR2 YSYEKL. This CDR3 spans 14 amino acids. This CDR3 reads CASSQHDRQWEQYF. In DNA, the CDR3 is TGCGCCAGCAGCCAACACGACAGGCAGTGGGAGCAGTACTTC.

The chain couples TRBV6-8 to TRBJ2-1, with 9 bases fitting TRBD2. J gave up 0 bases and V 9 bases, and 27 bases lay outside the gene matches. The V gene's germline CDR1 is MNHGY and CDR2 SAAAGT. The CDR3 runs to 22 residues. CDR3 protein: CASPPAVLLAGRRVGSYNEQFF. CDR3 nucleotide sequence: TGTGCCAGTCCCCCCGCCGTTCTGCTAGCGGGACGAAGGGTAGGCTCCTACAATGAGCAGTTCTTC.

This chain links TRBV19 with TRBJ2-2; D perhaps matches TRBD2 (6 bases). CDR1 is LNHDA, CDR2 SQIVND, per germline (reference sequence). V was cut by 8 bases and J by 2 bases, with 15 bases left in between. CDR3 size: 15 residues. DNA for the CDR3: TGTGCCAGTCGGACGGGGACTTTTAACACCGGGGAGCTGTTTTTT. It codes for CASRTGTFNTGELFF.

This clone showed up many times. This chain connects TRBV30 to TRBJ1-1, with D maybe TRBD1 (6 bases). This CDR3 is 13 amino acids long. V was cut by 4 bases and J by 1 base, with 10 bases left in between. Germline V gives CDR1 GTSNPN, CDR2 SVGIG (reference sequence). DNA for the CDR3: TGTGCCTGGAACCCGGGACAGAACACTGAAGCTTTCTTT. The encoded protein is CAWNPGQNTEAFF. Supplemented by reference TRBV30 and TRBJ1-1, the full variable domain reads SQTIHQWPATLVQPVGSPLSLECTVEGTSNPNLYWYRQAAGRGLQLLFYSVGIGQISSEVPQNLSASRPQDRQFILSSKKLLLSDSGFYLCAWNPGQNTEAFFGQGTRLTVV.

J is TRBJ1-6 and V is TRBV6-2 or TRBV6-3; TRBD1 matches at 8 bases. CDR1 MNHEY and CDR2 SVGEGT come from the germline V gene. This CDR3 is built from 14 residues. After removal of 5 bases from V and 9 bases from J, the junction contained 6 bases not matched to a gene. The CDR3 sequence: CASSGQGARSPLHF. As DNA, the CDR3 is TGTGCCAGCAGTGGCCAGGGGGCTCGTTCACCCCTCCACTTT.

J is TRBJ1-1 and V is TRBV11-3; 8 nucleotides align to TRBD1. Germline CDR1 reads SGHNT; CDR2 reads YENEEA. The CDR3 covers 15 residues. V trimming: 5 bases; J trimming: 0 bases; junction bases outside the gene matches: 5. As DNA, the CDR3 is TGTGCCAGCAGCCGCAGGGGGCGGATGAACACTGAAGCTTTCTTT. Translated, it gives CASSRRGRMNTEAFF.

This chain uses TRBV6-5 with TRBJ1-2, with D possibly TRBD1 on 5 matching bases. Per the germline V gene, CDR1 is MNHEY and CDR2 is SVGAGI. The CDR3 loop spans 13 amino acids. Trimming shortened V by 8 bases and J by 2 bases, and 12 bases separated the two germline ends. The CDR3 protein is CASSRASNYGYTF. The DNA for the CDR3 is TGTGCCAGCTCCAGGGCCAGCAACTATGGCTACACCTTC.

The chain links TRBV18 to TRBJ1-1; D is unclear. The germline V gene has CDR1 KGHSH and CDR2 LQKENI. V was cut by 0 bases and J by 7 bases, with 15 bases left in between. The CDR3 length is 15 residues. The CDR3, as DNA: TGTGCCAGCTCACCACCGAGTGGAGCTGAGGGTGAAGCTTTCTTT. Its translation is CASSPPSGAEGEAFF.

The chain links TRBV7-2 to TRBJ1-6; perhaps TRBD1 as D (5 bases). Trimming removed 5 bases at V and 7 bases at J, with 12 bases between. CDR1 and CDR2 from the germline V gene are SGHTA and FQGNSA. This CDR3 region has 14 residues. In nucleotides, the CDR3 is TGTGCCAGCAGCCCCCCAGGGAACAATTCACCCCTCCACTTT. Its protein product is CASSPPGNNSPLHF.

This clone showed up many times. The chain joins TRBV9 to TRBJ2-3; a weak D match, TRBD2 (6 bases). The V gene's germline CDR1 is SGDLS and CDR2 YYNGEE. This CDR3 has 15 amino acids. V lost 8 bases, J lost 0 bases, and 16 bases lay in between. CDR3 DNA sequence: TGTGCCAGTAACCAGTGGGGGGTTAGCACAGATACGCAGTATTTT. This translates into CASNQWGVSTDTQYF. The variable domain in full, with the rest retrieved from reference TRBV9 and TRBJ2-3, is DSGVTQTPKHLITATGQRVTLRCSPRSGDLSVYWYQQSLDQGLQFLIQYYNGEERAKGNILERFSAQQFPDLHSELNLSSLELGDSALYFCASNQWGVSTDTQYFGPGTRLTVL.

CDR3 protein: CASLSPRARTEAFF. The DNA of the CDR3 is TGTGCCAGCTTGTCCCCGCGGGCGAGGACTGAAGCTTTCTTT. V and J are TRBV6-5 and TRBJ1-1; D gene unclear. V lost 8 bases and J lost 5, with 18 bases in between. The germline CDR1 and CDR2 sequences are MNHEY and SVGAGI. The CDR3 is 14 residues long.

This chain uses TRBV6-5 with TRBJ1-1, with D unresolved. V dropped 6 bases and J dropped 7 bases, with 21 bases sitting between them. The CDR3 runs 15 residues. Germline V gene lookup returns CDR1 MNHEY and CDR2 SVGAGI. The CDR3 DNA reads TGTGCCAGCAGACATAAATTCGGGGTGGGCCATGAAGCTTTCTTT. This gives the protein CASRHKFGVGHEAFF.

The chain joins TRBV19 to TRBJ2-1; maybe TRBD2 (6 bases). V lost 0 bases, J lost 10 bases, and 16 bases lay in between. The CDR3 sequence is 15 residues long. Looked up from germline, CDR1 is LNHDA and CDR2 is SQIVND (reference sequence). In DNA, the CDR3 is TGTGCCAGTAGTATAGATCGACGACTAGTTGCGGAGCAGTTCTTC. This translates into CASSIDRRLVAEQFF.

The V gene is TRBV7-9, the J gene TRBJ2-7; 8 bases are shared with TRBD1. The J segment lost 3 bases and the V segment lost 5 bases, leaving 9 bases of the junction unmatched. CDR3 size: 15 residues. The germline gives CDR1 SEHNR, CDR2 FQNEAQ (reference sequence). The CDR3 is CASSLSDRENYEQYF. The CDR3 nucleotides read TGTGCCAGCAGCCTCTCGGACAGGGAGAACTACGAGCAGTACTTC. Based on the CDR3 plus reference TRBV7-9 and TRBJ2-7, the full variable domain is DTGVSQNPRHKITKRGQNVTFRCDPISEHNRLYWYRQTLGQGPEFLTYFQNEAQLEKSRLLSDRFSAERPKGSFSTLEIQRTEQGDSAMYLCASSLSDRENYEQYFGPGTRLTVT.

This chain connects TRBV3-1 (or the pseudogene TRBV3-2) to TRBJ2-1, with D tentatively TRBD2 (6 bases). This CDR3 contains 11 residues. V lost 2 bases, J lost 15 bases, and 11 bases lay in between. The germline V gene encodes CDR1 LGHDT and CDR2 YNNKEL (reference sequence). In nucleotides, the CDR3 is TGTGCCAGCAGCCAAACTAGCAGTATGTTCTTC. Encoded protein: CASSQTSSMFF.